These 21 T cell receptor beta chains were all obtained from the same sample, sequenced in a study of blood T cell repertoires in COVID-19. Sequenced by immunoSEQ multiplex PCR; TCRdb stores in-frame clones only, minus some. The sample shows some 120,000 clones, 80% to 90% of them seen only once. The sample taken for sequencing was peripheral blood. The receptors stem from a human donor in a cohort sampled during active COVID-19.

This chain connects TRBV5-6 to TRBJ1-2; 11 nucleotides line up with TRBD1. The germline CDR1 and CDR2 sequences are SGHDT and YYEEEE. The ends lost 3 bases at V and 13 bases at J; junction bases unmatched: 17. The CDR3 loop spans 16 amino acids. The CDR3 region is CASSSGQGEVSIDPTF. CDR3 DNA sequence: TGTGCCAGCAGCTCGGGACAGGGGGAAGTTAGTATCGACCCCACCTTC.

The V call is TRBV9, the J call TRBJ2-5; D perhaps matches TRBD2 (6 bases). V gave up 6 bases and J gave up 4 bases, with 16 bases separating them. CDR1 is SGDLS and CDR2 is YYNGEE in the germline V gene. The CDR3 runs to 14 residues. The CDR3 loop is CASNKGEEGETQYF. CDR3 sequence (DNA): TGTGCCAGCAATAAAGGGGAGGAGGGAGAGACCCAGTACTTC.

This rearrangement joins TRBV29-1 to TRBJ1-5; D gene ambiguous. The CDR3 loop spans 14 amino acids. With 8 bases removed from V and 4 bases from J, the gap between germline ends came to 18 bases. Germline V lookup: CDR1 SQVTM, CDR2 ANQGSEA. Here the CDR3 DNA reads TGCAGCCTCGTGGGAGGGCAGAAAAATCAGCCCCAGCATTTT. It encodes CSLVGGQKNQPQHF.

The chain uses TRBV19 and TRBJ2-7, with D perhaps matching TRBD1 (5 bases). Trimming removed 7 bases at V and 5 bases at J, with 15 bases between. Germline lookup yields CDR1 LNHDA and CDR2 SQIVND (reference sequence). The CDR3 runs to 13 residues. The CDR3, as DNA: TGTGCCAGTAAGGACCAGGGTCCCAACGAGCAGTACTTC. This gives the protein CASKDQGPNEQYF.

CDR3 sequence reads: CASSLPGTPVYEQYF. The DNA for the CDR3 is TGTGCCAGTAGTTTGCCTGGGACTCCTGTTTACGAGCAGTACTTC. The chain joins TRBV19 to TRBJ2-7; possibly TRBD2 for D (6 bases). This CDR3 has 15 residues. The germline CDR1 and CDR2 sequences are LNHDA and SQIVND (reference sequence). V dropped 5 bases and J dropped 4 bases, with 18 bases sitting between them.

This chain links TRBV9 with TRBJ2-7; maybe TRBD1 (5 bases). Trimming took 4 bases from V and 4 from J, leaving 12 bases between them. CDR1 is SGDLS and CDR2 is YYNGEE in the germline V gene. The CDR3 has 13 residues. CDR3 DNA: TGTGCCAGCAGCTTTACCACAGGATACGAGCAGTACTTC. It yields the protein CASSFTTGYEQYF.

The rearrangement uses TRBV6-2 or TRBV6-3 and TRBJ2-1, with D perhaps TRBD2 (6 bases). The germline V and J ends were trimmed by 6 bases and 4 bases, with 16 bases remaining between them. The CDR3 sequence is 15 residues long. Germline V gene lookup returns CDR1 MNHEY and CDR2 SVGEGT. The CDR3 loop reads CASSLTSPTYNEQFF. The CDR3, as DNA: TGTGCCAGCAGCCTGACTAGTCCCACTTACAATGAGCAGTTCTTC.

This clone was seen a few times. The V and J genes are TRBV6-1 and TRBJ2-7; 11 bases fit TRBD1. CDR3 length: 16 residues. Losses at the gene ends were 4 bases for V and 6 bases for J; bases not matched to a gene: 11. Germline V gene data show CDR1 as MNHNS and CDR2 as SASEGT. CDR3 amino acids: CASSGNSGTGGGEQYF. CDR3 bases: TGTGCCAGCAGTGGGAACTCCGGGACAGGGGGAGGCGAGCAGTACTTC.

The V gene is TRBV5-6, the J gene TRBJ2-3, with 10 bases lining up with TRBD2. V lost 3 bases to trimming and J lost 1 base; unmatched junction nucleotides: 5. CDR3 length equals 16 residues. Germline values: CDR1 SGHDT, CDR2 YYEEEE. Here the CDR3 reads CASSWTSGERTDTQYF. In DNA, the CDR3 is TGTGCCAGCAGCTGGACTAGCGGAGAACGCACAGATACGCAGTATTTT.

The chain uses TRBV30 and TRBJ2-3; TRBD2 aligns across 10 bases. Germline V gene data show CDR1 as GTSNPN and CDR2 as SVGIG (reference sequence). With V trimmed by 7 bases and J by 5 bases, 12 bases remained unmatched. The CDR3 loop spans 15 amino acids. Here the CDR3 reads CAYQPSSGSIDTQYF. In DNA, the CDR3 is TGTGCCTACCAACCCTCTAGCGGGAGTATAGATACGCAGTATTTT.

V and J are TRBV6-1 and TRBJ1-3; D is undetermined. The CDR3 spans 17 residues. V was pared by 1 base and J by 2 bases, with 15 bases between. The germline CDR1 and CDR2 sequences are MNHNS and SASEGT. This CDR3 reads CASSEGGAGPAGNTIYF. The DNA for the CDR3 is TGTGCCAGCAGTGAAGGAGGAGCGGGTCCCGCTGGAAACACCATATATTTT.

This clone came up once. The chain carries TRBV29-1 and TRBJ2-3; no definite D call. Germline V gene lookup returns CDR1 SQVTM and CDR2 ANQGSEA. V shed 5 bases and J shed 0 bases, with 6 bases lying between them. The CDR3 has 12 residues. Written as DNA, the CDR3 is TGCAGCGTTCTTCAGAGCACAGATACGCAGTATTTT. It translates to CSVLQSTDTQYF.

The gene calls are TRBV25-1 and TRBJ2-7, with TRBD1 matching 9 bases. The germline V gene encodes CDR1 MGHDK and CDR2 SYGVNS. Trimming took 6 bases from V and 3 from J; bases not matched to a gene: 6. The length of the CDR3 is 14 residues. DNA of the CDR3: TGTGCCAGCAGGACACCGGGACAGGGCTACGAGCAGTACTTC. Its protein product is CASRTPGQGYEQYF.

The sample holds a few counts of this clone. The rearrangement links TRBV6-5 to TRBJ2-2, with D unclear. The CDR3 contains 14 residues. The germline V gene has CDR1 MNHEY and CDR2 SVGAGI. Trimming took 10 bases from V and 1 from J, leaving 13 bases between them. CDR3 coding DNA: TGTGCCACCTCAAAACAGATGAACACCGGGGAGCTGTTTTTT. Amino acid sequence: CATSKQMNTGELFF.

This clone has more than one count but fewer than ten. The V and J genes are TRBV4-3 and TRBJ2-6; 8 bases align to TRBD1. Trimming cost V 3 bases and J 2 bases; bases outside gene matches: 6. Germline-derived CDR1 and CDR2 are LGHNA and YSLEER. The CDR3 totals 17 residues. CDR3 region: CASSQRLDRAGANVLTF. The DNA for the CDR3 is TGCGCCAGCAGCCAGAGACTGGACAGGGCTGGGGCCAACGTCCTGACTTTC.

The chain uses TRBV7-3 and TRBJ2-7, with unresolved D. The germline CDR1 and CDR2 sequences are SGHTA and FQGTGA. The V end was cut by 2 bases, the J end by 2 bases, with 13 bases between. This CDR3 region has 15 residues. The CDR3 DNA reads TGTGCCAGCAGCTTATGGGCGCAGGTGCCCTACGAGCAGTACTTC. This codes for CASSLWAQVPYEQYF.

The chain links TRBV6-2 or TRBV6-3 to TRBJ1-2; tentative D call: TRBD1 (5 bases). CDR3 size: 15 residues. V was cut by 2 bases and J by 3 bases, with 13 bases left in between. CDR1 and CDR2 (germline): MNHEY, SVGEGT. The DNA for the CDR3 is TGTGCCAGCAGTTACGAAGGCAGGGCGGACTATGGCTACACCTTC. It is translated as CASSYEGRADYGYTF.

The chain links TRBV5-1 to TRBJ2-1; perhaps TRBD2 as D (5 bases). This CDR3 region has 15 residues. Trimming shortened V by 3 bases and J by 5 bases, and 15 bases separated the two germline ends. The V gene's germline CDR1 is SGHRS and CDR2 YFSETQ. The DNA of the CDR3 is TGCGCCAGCAGCTCCTTTACTAGTGCAAACAATGAGCAGTTCTTC. Translation: CASSSFTSANNEQFF.

This clone was seen only a few times. V and J are TRBV10-1 and TRBJ1-3; D is unresolved. The germline CDR1 and CDR2 sequences are WNHNN and SYGVQD (reference sequence). The V and J ends lost 2 bases and 4 bases respectively, with 9 bases between them. The CDR3 contains 14 residues. The CDR3 region is CASSEGLFGNTIYF. The DNA for the CDR3 is TGCGCCAGCAGTGAGGGCCTGTTCGGAAACACCATATATTTT.

J is TRBJ1-2 and V is TRBV28, with D tentatively TRBD1 (5 bases). The germline CDR1 and CDR2 sequences are MDHEN and SYDVKM. The CDR3 contains 15 residues. The V end was cut by 4 bases, the J end by 4 bases, with 16 bases between. The CDR3 bases are TGTGCCAGCAGTTGGGGAGGGGCCGCGACCTATGGCTACACCTTC. Its translation is CASSWGGAATYGYTF.

The chain combines TRBV4-1 with TRBJ2-2; no clear D gene. Per the germline V gene, CDR1 is MGHRA and CDR2 is YSYEKL. V lost 1 base, J lost 4 bases, and 4 bases lay in between. CDR3 length: 13 amino acids. DNA for the CDR3: TGCGCCAGCAGCCAAGTACTCACCGGGGAGCTGTTTTTT. This sequence encodes CASSQVLTGELFF.